This T cell receptor (beta chain) was recorded in a study of siplizumab effects on memory and regulatory T cells. Study-level points and caveats: Suppressive function of proliferating Tregs from siplizumab cultures was not confirmed.

For this clone: Its antigen is currently unknown.

This CDR3 comprises 13 residues. CDR1 SEHNR and CDR2 FQNEAQ come from the germline V gene (reference sequence). The germline V and J ends were trimmed by 1 base and 6 bases, with 9 bases remaining between them. Here immunoSEQ multiplex PCR was the method, and the copy in TCRdb shows in-frame clones only, minus some. The sample shows some 97,000 clones, approximately 94% of them seen only once. Sequencing was carried out using non-Treg CD4+ T cells sorted from blood. The sequence derives from a human donor in good health. The V call is TRBV7-9, the J call TRBJ1-1; D remains unclear. CDR3 in amino acids: CASSLDRVAEAFF. In nucleotides, the CDR3 is TGTGCCAGCAGCTTAGATCGAGTAGCTGAAGCTTTCTTT.